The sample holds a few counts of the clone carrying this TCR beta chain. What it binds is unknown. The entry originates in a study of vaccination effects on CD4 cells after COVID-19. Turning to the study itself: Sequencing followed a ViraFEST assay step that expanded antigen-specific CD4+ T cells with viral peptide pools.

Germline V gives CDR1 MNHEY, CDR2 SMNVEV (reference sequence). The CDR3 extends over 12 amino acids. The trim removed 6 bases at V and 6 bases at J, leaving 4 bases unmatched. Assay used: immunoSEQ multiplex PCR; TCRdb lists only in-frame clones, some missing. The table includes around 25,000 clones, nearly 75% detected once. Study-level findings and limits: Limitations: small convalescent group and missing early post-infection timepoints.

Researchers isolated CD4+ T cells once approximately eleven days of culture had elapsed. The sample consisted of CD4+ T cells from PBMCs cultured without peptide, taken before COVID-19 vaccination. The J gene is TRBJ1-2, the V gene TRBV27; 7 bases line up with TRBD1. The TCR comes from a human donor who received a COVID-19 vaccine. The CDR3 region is CASSSTGNGYTF. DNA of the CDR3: TGTGCCAGCAGCTCGACAGGGAATGGCTACACCTTC.